A selection of T cell receptor beta chains follows, all from one sample in a study of T cells after posttransplantation cyclophosphamide. Profiled with immunoSEQ multiplex PCR; TCRdb holds only in-frame clones, not every one. Of some 20,000 clones listed, approximately 97% were seen once; the top ten hold around 0.15%. Source material: naive CD4+ T cells sorted from PBMCs. These TCRs come from a man in his forties or fifties in good health, CMV-negative, and a related stem cell transplant donor. Both conserved end residues are part of each CDR3. A D gene is named only where the DNA matches it firmly. Clone size appears in some rows only: once, few, many, or a class for an expanded clone.

TRBV7-8	-	TRBJ1-3	once	CASSSTGFVGNTIYF	TGTGCCAGCAGCTCCACCGGTTTTGTCGGAAACACCATATATTTT
TRBV12-5	TRBD1	TRBJ1-1	-	CASGTFQGASGTEAFF	TGTGCTAGTGGTACCTTCCAGGGGGCCTCGGGCACTGAAGCTTTCTTT
TRBV5-1	TRBD2	TRBJ2-7	-	CASSPGLAGTYEQYF	TGCGCCAGCAGCCCTGGACTAGCGGGGACCTACGAGCAGTACTTC
TRBV2	-	TRBJ2-5	once	CASSELGEETQYF	TGTGCCAGCAGTGAACTAGGGGAAGAGACCCAGTACTTC
TRBV11-2	TRBD1	TRBJ1-1	-	CASSSDRGDTEAFF	TGTGCCAGCAGCTCAGACAGGGGGGATACTGAAGCTTTCTTT
TRBV2	-	TRBJ1-1	-	CASSVDLSGEAFF	TGTGCCAGCAGTGTAGATCTTTCAGGTGAAGCTTTCTTT
TRBV5-1	TRBD2	TRBJ2-3	once	CASSGEGLAPDTQYF	TGCGCCAGCAGCGGGGAGGGACTAGCCCCAGATACGCAGTATTTT
TRBV7-9	-	TRBJ2-3	-	CATHPLEGASPDTQYF	TGTGCCACCCACCCCCTGGAGGGGGCGAGCCCAGATACGCAGTATTTT
TRBV18	TRBD1	TRBJ2-7	-	CASSPPTGGFSYEQYF	TGTGCCAGCTCACCACCGACAGGGGGGTTTTCCTACGAGCAGTACTTC
TRBV11-2	TRBD1	TRBJ1-2	-	CASSVGQVGYTF	TGTGCCAGCAGCGTCGGACAGGTCGGCTACACCTTC
TRBV14	-	TRBJ2-7	-	CASSPRIGYEQYF	TGTGCCAGCAGCCCTAGGATCGGCTACGAGCAGTACTTC
TRBV5-8	TRBD1	TRBJ1-6	-	CASSLRQGASSSYNSPLHF	TGTGCCAGCAGCTTGCGGCAGGGGGCTTCCAGCTCCTATAATTCACCCCTCCACTTT
TRBV5-1	-	TRBJ2-1	-	CASSSKGFSYNEQFF	TGCGCCAGCAGCTCAAAGGGGTTCTCCTACAATGAGCAGTTCTTC
TRBV5-1	-	TRBJ2-2	-	CATRGQLFGAGELFF	-
TRBV2	-	TRBJ2-3	-	CASRLAGDDTQYF	TGTGCCAGCAGACTAGCCGGGGATGATACGCAGTATTTT
TRBV6-4	TRBD1	TRBJ1-5	few	CASGMGQGDQPQHF	TGTGCCAGTGGGATGGGACAGGGAGATCAGCCCCAGCATTTT
TRBV6-1	TRBD1	TRBJ1-5	once	CASTPGQGLQPQHF	TGTGCCAGCACTCCGGGACAGGGTCTCCAGCCCCAGCATTTT
TRBV2	-	TRBJ1-4	-	CASRDRATNEKLFF	TGTGCCAGCAGGGACAGAGCAACTAATGAAAAACTGTTTTTT
TRBV5-6	-	TRBJ1-1	once	CASSLNREGTEAFF	TGTGCCAGCAGCTTGAACAGGGAGGGCACTGAAGCTTTCTTT
TRBV25-1	-	TRBJ1-4	-	CASSEYQPGNEKLFF	TGTGCCAGCAGTGAATATCAACCGGGAAATGAAAAACTGTTTTTT
TRBV7-3	-	TRBJ2-7	-	CASSLQGGYPEQYF	TGTGCCAGCAGCTTACAGGGGGGTTATCCCGAGCAGTACTTC
TRBV6-1	-	TRBJ1-2	-	CASTLSGGQPYGYTF	TGTGCCAGCACCCTTAGTGGTGGACAGCCCTATGGCTACACCTTC
TRBV5-5	-	TRBJ2-3	-	CASSLMASTDTQYF	TGTGCCAGCAGCTTGATGGCTAGCACAGATACGCAGTATTTT
TRBV11-3	-	TRBJ1-2	-	CASSLDAGLGLGYGYTF	TGTGCCAGCAGCTTAGATGCGGGGTTGGGGCTGGGGTATGGCTACACCTTC
TRBV29-1	-	TRBJ2-3	-	CSVGGRVTDTQYF	TGCAGCGTTGGGGGCAGGGTGACAGATACGCAGTATTTT
TRBV7-9	-	TRBJ2-3	-	CASSLVQVTDTQYF	TGTGCCAGCAGCTTAGTACAGGTCACAGATACGCAGTATTTT
TRBV13	-	TRBJ1-6	-	CASSLVRVGASSYNSPLHF	TGTGCCAGCAGCTTAGTTCGGGTTGGGGCGAGCTCCTATAATTCACCCCTCCACTTT
TRBV11-3	TRBD2	TRBJ2-2	-	CASSFSLAGGNTGELFF	TGTGCCAGCAGCTTCTCCCTAGCGGGAGGGAACACCGGGGAGCTGTTTTTT
TRBV4-2	-	TRBJ2-3	-	CASRTTAMVGTDTQYF	TGTGCCAGCAGGACTACCGCGATGGTGGGGACAGATACGCAGTATTTT
TRBV7-2	TRBD2	TRBJ2-7	once	CASSLIRLAGVGEQYF	TGTGCCAGCAGCTTAATCCGGCTAGCGGGAGTAGGTGAGCAGTACTTC
TRBV18	-	TRBJ1-1	-	CASSPRQQGEAFF	TGTGCCAGCTCACCAAGGCAACAGGGTGAAGCTTTCTTT
TRBV11-3	TRBD1	TRBJ1-4	once	CASSPGTGSEKLFF	TGTGCCAGCAGCCCAGGGACAGGGAGTGAAAAACTGTTTTTT
TRBV9	TRBD1	TRBJ2-5	-	CASSVQGAPEETQYF	TGTGCCAGCAGCGTACAGGGGGCGCCAGAAGAGACCCAGTACTTC
TRBV2	-	TRBJ1-5	-	CASREDRYSNQPQHF	TGTGCCAGCAGGGAAGACAGGTATAGCAATCAGCCCCAGCATTTT
TRBV5-1	TRBD2	TRBJ2-3	-	CASSPGLAGATDTQYF	TGCGCCAGCAGCCCCGGACTAGCGGGGGCCACAGATACGCAGTATTTT
TRBV6-5	TRBD1	TRBJ1-2	-	CASSYSAGGSYGYTF	TGTGCCAGCAGTTACTCAGCAGGGGGCTCGTATGGCTACACCTTC
TRBV6-5	-	TRBJ2-5	-	CASSSSGEGQKETQYF	TGTGCCAGCAGTTCCTCGGGAGAGGGACAGAAAGAGACCCAGTACTTC
TRBV6-1	-	TRBJ2-4	-	CASSEAGRNIQYF	TGTGCCAGCAGTGAAGCCGGTCGGAACATTCAGTACTTC
TRBV29-1	TRBD2	TRBJ2-4	-	CSGTSGSVGDIQYF	TGCAGCGGGACTAGCGGGTCCGTCGGGGACATTCAGTACTTC
TRBV2	-	TRBJ1-4	once	CASSEQGLPGEKLFF	TGTGCCAGCAGTGAACAGGGGTTGCCTGGTGAAAAACTGTTTTTT
TRBV27	-	TRBJ1-2	-	CASSPGGQGSYGYTF	TGTGCCAGCAGTCCGGGGGGGCAGGGATCCTATGGCTACACCTTC
TRBV5-1	-	TRBJ1-1	-	CASSLSTGGTISINTEAFF	TGCGCCAGCAGCTTGTCGACAGGCGGAACCATTTCAATTAACACTGAAGCTTTCTTT